These T cell receptor beta chains were read from a single sample in a study of response to subunit inactivated influenza vaccine. TCRdb independently ran MiXCR on the RT-PCR reads; one entry per CDR3 protein. The sample contains hundreds of thousands of distinct CDR3 sequences, around a sixth of which appear only once. This material consisted of PBMCs from blood, taken about 5 days after vaccination. The receptor set was obtained from a man aged 45 to 65 who received an inactivated influenza vaccine. CDR3s include the opening cysteine and the closing phenylalanine or tryptophan. The D gene is left open where the match is weak. Expanded clones are given a class, and other clones once, few, many or no size at all.

len: 15
v_gene: TRBV5-1
abundance: few
j_gene: TRBJ2-3
d_gene: NA
CDR3aa: CASSVIGTFTDTQYF
CDR3nt: TGCGCCAGCAGCGTCATCGGGACTTTCACAGATACGCAGTATTTT

len: 15
v_gene: TRBV6-2/TRBV6-3
abundance: few
j_gene: TRBJ2-7
d_gene: NA
CDR3aa: CASSYGPWGPYEQYF
CDR3nt: TGTGCCAGCAGTTACGGTCCGTGGGGTCCCTACGAGCAGTACTTC

len: 13
v_gene: TRBV25-1
abundance: few
j_gene: TRBJ1-2
d_gene: NA
CDR3aa: CASSEGDNYGYTF
CDR3nt: TGTGCCAGCAGTGAAGGGGATAACTATGGCTACACCTTC

len: 15
v_gene: TRBV4-3
abundance: NA
j_gene: TRBJ2-1
d_gene: TRBD2
CDR3aa: CASSQGLAGSHEQFF
CDR3nt: TGCGCCAGCAGCCAAGGACTAGCGGGTTCCCATGAGCAGTTCTTC

len: 14
v_gene: TRBV6-2/TRBV6-3
abundance: NA
j_gene: TRBJ2-5
d_gene: TRBD2
CDR3aa: CASSSLAVQETQYF
CDR3nt: TGTGCCAGCAGCTCCCTAGCGGTACAAGAGACCCAGTACTTC

len: 16
v_gene: TRBV6-2/TRBV6-3
abundance: NA
j_gene: TRBJ1-5
d_gene: NA
CDR3aa: CASSYPQGSGNQPQHF
CDR3nt: TGTGCCAGCAGTTACCCACAGGGATCGGGCAATCAGCCCCAGCATTTT

len: 16
v_gene: TRBV6-2/TRBV6-3
abundance: NA
j_gene: TRBJ2-1
d_gene: NA
CDR3aa: CASSPGTFFPYNEQFF
CDR3nt: TGTGCCAGCAGCCCCGGGACTTTCTTCCCCTACAATGAGCAGTTCTTC

len: 14
v_gene: TRBV20-1
abundance: few
j_gene: TRBJ1-4
d_gene: TRBD1
CDR3aa: CSARGTVTNEKLFF
CDR3nt: TGCAGTGCCCGCGGGACAGTCACTAATGAAAAACTGTTTTTT

len: 15
v_gene: TRBV4-2
abundance: few
j_gene: TRBJ1-1
d_gene: NA
CDR3aa: CASSPRTGSGTEAFF
CDR3nt: TGTGCCAGCAGCCCAAGAACCGGGTCGGGCACTGAAGCTTTCTTT

len: 14
v_gene: TRBV27
abundance: NA
j_gene: TRBJ2-2
d_gene: NA
CDR3aa: CASSLSTSTGELFF
CDR3nt: TGTGCCAGCAGTTTATCGACCAGCACCGGGGAGCTGTTTTTT

len: 15
v_gene: TRBV15
abundance: NA
j_gene: TRBJ2-7
d_gene: NA
CDR3aa: CATSAGTPGAYEQYF
CDR3nt: TGTGCCACCAGCGCGGGCACTCCGGGCGCCTACGAGCAGTACTTC

len: 14
v_gene: TRBV20-1
abundance: NA
j_gene: TRBJ2-7
d_gene: TRBD2
CDR3aa: CSARLSGGLYEQYF
CDR3nt: TGCAGTGCTAGATTGTCGGGGGGGCTCTACGAGCAGTACTTC

len: 15
v_gene: TRBV7-9
abundance: few
j_gene: TRBJ2-7
d_gene: NA
CDR3aa: CASSPGATKPYEQYF
CDR3nt: TGTGCCAGCAGCCCCGGCGCCACGAAACCCTACGAGCAGTACTTC

len: 15
v_gene: TRBV7-9
abundance: NA
j_gene: TRBJ2-7
d_gene: NA
CDR3aa: CASSFNSGSSYEQYF
CDR3nt: TGTGCCAGCAGCTTCAACTCGGGAAGCTCCTACGAGCAGTACTTC

len: 14
v_gene: TRBV20-1
abundance: few
j_gene: TRBJ2-7
d_gene: TRBD1
CDR3aa: CSASPGRGLNEQYF
CDR3nt: TGCAGTGCTAGCCCGGGTAGGGGGCTAAACGAGCAGTACTTC

len: 15
v_gene: TRBV20-1
abundance: few
j_gene: TRBJ2-1
d_gene: TRBD1
CDR3aa: CSAPPRGGTYNEQFF
CDR3nt: TGCAGTGCTCCCCCTAGAGGGGGCACCTACAATGAGCAGTTCTTC

len: 15
v_gene: TRBV6-5
abundance: few
j_gene: TRBJ2-7
d_gene: NA
CDR3aa: CASSSGGEGRYEQYF
CDR3nt: TGTGCCAGCAGTTCAGGGGGGGAGGGTCGCTACGAGCAGTACTTC

len: 15
v_gene: TRBV7-2
abundance: NA
j_gene: TRBJ2-5
d_gene: NA
CDR3aa: CASSLFPGARETQYF
CDR3nt: TGTGCCAGCAGCTTATTCCCGGGGGCGAGGGAGACCCAGTACTTC

len: 15
v_gene: TRBV12-3/TRBV12-4
abundance: NA
j_gene: TRBJ2-5
d_gene: TRBD2
CDR3aa: CASSRAGGGGETQYF
CDR3nt: TGTGCCAGCAGTAGAGCGGGAGGAGGGGGAGAGACCCAGTACTTC

len: 15
v_gene: TRBV6-2/TRBV6-3
abundance: few
j_gene: TRBJ2-2
d_gene: NA
CDR3aa: CASSMTPDNTGELFF
CDR3nt: TGTGCCAGCAGTATGACCCCTGATAACACCGGGGAGCTGTTTTTT

len: 12
v_gene: TRBV11-2
abundance: many
j_gene: TRBJ2-1
d_gene: NA
CDR3aa: CASSFSQSEPFF
CDR3nt: TGTGCCAGCAGCTTTTCACAGTCCGAACCGTTCTTC

len: 14
v_gene: TRBV6-1
abundance: NA
j_gene: TRBJ2-2
d_gene: NA
CDR3aa: CASGGFRNTGGLFF
CDR3nt: TGTGCCAGCGGGGGGTTTAGAAACACCGGGGGGCTGTTTTTT

len: 13
v_gene: TRBV29-1
abundance: many
j_gene: TRBJ2-1
d_gene: NA
CDR3aa: CSVSPWGDNEQFF
CDR3nt: TGCAGCGTTTCCCCGTGGGGGGACAATGAGCAGTTCTTC

len: 16
v_gene: TRBV4-1
abundance: few
j_gene: TRBJ2-1
d_gene: TRBD2
CDR3aa: CASSQAGLAGGNEQFF
CDR3nt: TGCGCCAGCAGCCAAGCCGGACTAGCGGGAGGCAATGAGCAGTTCTTC

len: 16
v_gene: TRBV20-1
abundance: NA
j_gene: TRBJ2-3
d_gene: NA
CDR3aa: CSAHGAQGISTDTQYF
CDR3nt: TGCAGTGCTCATGGGGCGCAGGGCATTAGCACAGATACGCAGTATTTT

len: 12
v_gene: TRBV7-3
abundance: NA
j_gene: TRBJ2-3
d_gene: NA
CDR3aa: CASSPGQGPWYF
CDR3nt: TGTGCCAGCAGCCCAGGCCAGGGCCCGTGGTATTTT

len: 15
v_gene: TRBV12-3/TRBV12-4
abundance: many
j_gene: TRBJ2-5
d_gene: NA
CDR3aa: CASSLPEGGLETQYF
CDR3nt: TGTGCCAGCAGTCTTCCCGAAGGGGGGCTAGAGACCCAGTACTTC

len: 15
v_gene: TRBV20-1
abundance: few
j_gene: TRBJ2-3
d_gene: TRBD2
CDR3aa: CSARDLAGGHKGQYF
CDR3nt: TGCAGTGCAAGAGACCTAGCGGGGGGACATAAGGGGCAGTATTTT

len: 13
v_gene: TRBV4-2
abundance: many
j_gene: TRBJ2-7
d_gene: NA
CDR3aa: CASSQELHREQYF
CDR3nt: TGTGCCAGCAGCCAAGAACTGCACCGCGAGCAGTACTTC

len: 15
v_gene: TRBV6-1
abundance: once
j_gene: TRBJ2-1
d_gene: TRBD2
CDR3aa: CASKPSGGHYNEQFF
CDR3nt: TGTGCCAGCAAACCCAGCGGGGGCCACTACAATGAGCAGTTCTTC

len: 15
v_gene: TRBV20-1
abundance: many
j_gene: TRBJ2-7
d_gene: TRBD2
CDR3aa: CSARDRPAGEYEQYF
CDR3nt: TGCAGTGCTAGAGATCGTCCAGCGGGAGAGTACGAGCAGTACTTC

len: 15
v_gene: TRBV20-1
abundance: NA
j_gene: TRBJ2-3
d_gene: NA
CDR3aa: CSASPPRVPTDTQYF
CDR3nt: TGCAGTGCTAGCCCCCCTAGGGTTCCCACAGATACGCAGTATTTT

len: 13
v_gene: TRBV20-1
abundance: NA
j_gene: TRBJ2-7
d_gene: TRBD2
CDR3aa: CRVGSGGAFEQYF
CDR3nt: TGCAGGGTGGGCAGCGGGGGGGCGTTTGAGCAGTACTTC

len: 13
v_gene: TRBV9
abundance: few
j_gene: TRBJ2-7
d_gene: NA
CDR3aa: CASSAGPGYEQYF
CDR3nt: TGTGCCAGCAGCGCCGGACCCGGTTACGAGCAGTACTTC

len: 14
v_gene: TRBV20-1
abundance: NA
j_gene: TRBJ2-1
d_gene: TRBD2
CDR3aa: CSSLEREFYNEQFF
CDR3nt: TGCAGTTCCCTCGAGCGGGAGTTCTACAATGAGCAGTTCTTC

len: 18
v_gene: TRBV9
abundance: NA
j_gene: TRBJ2-5
d_gene: TRBD2
CDR3aa: CASSVVSAGGPYQETQYF
CDR3nt: TGTGCCAGCAGCGTAGTTTCGGCGGGGGGCCCGTACCAAGAGACCCAGTACTTC

len: 15
v_gene: TRBV5-4
abundance: few
j_gene: TRBJ2-7
d_gene: NA
CDR3aa: CASSLAPGYSYEQYF
CDR3nt: TGTGCCAGCAGCTTGGCCCCCGGTTACTCCTACGAGCAGTACTTC

len: 15
v_gene: TRBV9
abundance: many
j_gene: TRBJ2-7
d_gene: NA
CDR3aa: CASSVDFGVGYEQYF
CDR3nt: TGTGCCAGCAGCGTAGACTTTGGGGTGGGTTACGAGCAGTACTTC

len: 16
v_gene: TRBV9
abundance: NA
j_gene: TRBJ2-2
d_gene: NA
CDR3aa: CASSVVATGNTGELFF
CDR3nt: TGTGCCAGCAGCGTAGTTGCGACAGGGAACACCGGGGAGCTGTTTTTT

len: 10
v_gene: TRBV12-3/TRBV12-4
abundance: many
j_gene: TRBJ2-3
d_gene: NA
CDR3aa: CATGTDTQYF
CDR3nt: TGTGCCACCGGGACAGATACGCAGTATTTT